The next 3 T cell receptor beta chains were all read from a single sample in a study of blood T cell repertoires in COVID-19. This table comes from immunoSEQ multiplex PCR, and its TCRdb copy is limited to in-frame clones, with some not included. The table has about 270,000 clones, 84% seen once; the top ten hold roughly 1.5%. Sequencing input: peripheral blood. These receptors were obtained from a human donor with COVID-19, enrolled during active disease. The donor label of this sample is uncertain.

The chain has TRBV11-2 and TRBJ2-1, with 8 bases fitting TRBD2. The CDR3 runs to 19 residues. The trim removed 4 bases at V and 0 bases at J, leaving 14 bases unmatched. Per the germline V gene, CDR1 is SGHAT and CDR2 is FQNNGV. The CDR3 spells CASSSGGLAGAGSYNEQFF. CDR3 nucleotides: TGTGCCAGCAGCTCGGGGGGCCTAGCGGGCGCCGGCTCCTACAATGAGCAGTTCTTC.

The J gene is TRBJ2-7, the V gene TRBV15, with 13 bases lining up with TRBD2. Germline CDR1 is LNHNV and CDR2 is YYDKDF (reference sequence). The CDR3 spans 15 residues. The junction had 4 bases not matched to a gene; V was cut back by 3 bases and J by 5 bases. The CDR3 is CATSRGTSGNHEQYF. As DNA, the CDR3 is TGTGCCACCAGCAGGGGGACTAGCGGGAACCACGAGCAGTACTTC.

The V call is TRBV7-9, the J call TRBJ1-4, with 11 nucleotides matching TRBD1. Losses at the gene ends were 5 bases for V and 0 bases for J; bases not matched to a gene: 11. The CDR3 is 19 residues long. Germline lookup yields CDR1 SEHNR and CDR2 FQNEAQ (reference sequence). Here the CDR3 DNA reads TGTGCCAGCAGCCTGGACAGGGGGCTTCTTCGAGCAACTAATGAAAAACTGTTTTTT. Translated: CASSLDRGLLRATNEKLFF.